This T cell receptor (beta chain) was observed in a study of blood T cells in healthy people across ages (dated by TCRdb to the mid-2010s). At the level of the whole study: In model experiments, template switching captured roughly one uniquely barcoded TCR beta cDNA molecule for every two T cells. To avoid experimental bias, donors of different ages were spread randomly across the sequencing lanes. Using the same blood draw, the study looked at two additional independent replicas of 1 million unique cDNA reads for two donors, one aged 18 to 30 and the other aged 80 or older. Four age groups were formed from the donors: young (average 16 years), middle-aged (less than 40), aged (62) and long-lived (about 75). The study measured age-related changes in TCR beta repertoire diversity using deep sequencing normalized with unique cDNA molecular identifiers. Study-wide findings and limitations: Since profiling was done on bulk unsorted PBMCs, naive and antigen-experienced compartments could not be conclusively compared. Because donor CMV infection status was unknown, age-related changes in expanded clonotypes were potentially confounded. Observed TCR beta diversity per million T cells fell roughly linearly with age, and a significant reduction was already apparent by age around 40. Observed TCR beta diversity correlated strongly with the percentage of naive T cells measured by flow cytometry. The long-lived group showed more naive CD4+ T cells, fewer expanded clones and increased TCR diversity than the aged group, suggesting age selection. Total diversity estimates from one million sequenced T cells were considered lower bounds and underestimates.

Systemically healthy Caucasian individuals from Russia, about 38 in total and aged roughly 6 to 95 years, were included as donors. Each donor gave ten milliliters of peripheral blood, drawn into EDTA-treated Vacutainer tubes. Ficoll-Paque density-gradient centrifugation was used to isolate PBMCs, with at least 7 million per sample. Total RNA, at least 6 micrograms per sample, was extracted from PBMCs with Trizol reagent. For every donor, flow cytometry on a PBMC aliquot measured the percentage of naive CD45RAhigh/CD27high T cells. In the case of this clonotype: The antigen this receptor binds is unknown. Being one base from a much bigger clone, this may be a read error.

The CDR3 runs 10 amino acids, cysteine and phenylalanine included. Only CDR3 DNA remains: 30 bases, in frame from the first base. The germline V gene (reference sequence) yields DFQATT for CDR1 and SNEGSKA for CDR2. Trimming costs V 1 base and J 7 bases, and their ends lie 4 bases apart. The receptor library was made with 5' RACE. The sequencer listed for this sample is Illumina HiSeq 2500. A second PCR of roughly 7 to 12 cycles was performed with a sample-barcoded 5' primer and a J-beta primer mix. Each TCR beta cDNA molecule received a unique molecular identifier from a template-switch 5' adaptor carrying 12 random nucleotides. Each sample yielded at least 3 million CDR3-containing paired-end reads. All of the RNA was converted into first-strand cDNA using the Mint cDNA synthesis kit, with a TRBC-specific oligonucleotide serving as the primer. Following uracil-DNA glycosylase treatment, a first 18-cycle PCR with universal primers M1SS and BC2_uni_R was performed on all cDNA. As for the authors' bioinformatics: For normalization, 1 million high-quality reads, each with a distinct molecular identifier, were randomly selected from each sample. Reads sharing molecular identifiers were discarded rather than binned into consensus sequences. MiTCR, run with a Q25 quality threshold and the strictest error-elimination algorithm, handled CDR3 identification, clonotype clustering and error correction. A nonparametric unseen species model using Euler transformation provided a lower-bound estimate of total TCR beta diversity. TCRdb trimmed the raw reads at Q25, called clones with MiXCR and kept productive beta chains. Rows are combined by CDR3 protein, so each entry shows the most common genes and DNA. These V and J calls originate from TCRdb's pipeline instead of the authors' own analysis. The sample records fewer than 2,000,000 distinct CDR3 sequences, approximately 32% of which are singletons. The ten top clones hold approximately 10% of the sample.

Recombination connected TRBV20-1 to TRBJ1-2, with an unclear D gene assignment. This clonotype was obtained from a woman between 25 and 40 years old in good health. Sequenced sample: blood. In nucleotides, the sequence is TGCAGTGCTAGAGCCTTTGGCTACACCTTC. It translates to CSARAFGYTF.